This T cell receptor beta chain originates from a study of T cells after yellow fever vaccination. This CDR3 region has 11 residues. The V gene's germline CDR1 is SQVTM and CDR2 ANQGSEA. Trimming pared 4 bases from V and 8 bases from J, leaving 9 bases between. By 5'RACE template switching, TCR cDNA was produced, with a universal primer site and UMIs added in the process. In TCRdb, the 5' RACE reads were re-called with MiXCR into one record per CDR3 protein. The data contain 200,000 to 300,000 distinct CDR3 sequences, roughly 6.8% of them singletons. General study points: Any FACS-sorted repertoire could hold abundant clonotypes that contaminate it from the bulk population.

In its sample, this clonotype was seen a few times. The antigen remains undetermined. V gene TRBV29-1 combines with J gene TRBJ2-1; D uncertain. This material consisted of CD4+ T cells sorted from PBMCs, taken on the day of the yellow fever booster vaccination. This TCR derives from a man between 25 and 39 years old who received the YFV17D yellow fever vaccine. The CDR3 DNA sequence: TGCAGCGTTGCCCCGACGGATGAGCAGTTCTTC. Protein: CSVAPTDEQFF.